Each of the 3 T cell receptor beta chains below was sequenced from the same sample in a study of blood T cell repertoires in COVID-19. Assay: immunoSEQ multiplex PCR; the TCRdb copy retains only in-frame clones and omits some. The data show 250,000 to 300,000 clones, about 90% seen once. Source material: peripheral blood. The receptors come from a woman in her 30s with COVID-19, enrolled during active disease.

V and J are TRBV23-1 and TRBJ1-4; 12 bases agree with TRBD1. TRBV23-1 is labeled an ORF, and its function is uncertain. The CDR3 spans 18 residues. The J segment lost 10 bases and the V segment lost 0 bases, leaving 12 bases of the junction unmatched. The CDR3 is CASSQSPGTGGSIRKLFF. Written as DNA, the CDR3 is TGCGCCAGCAGTCAATCTCCCGGGACAGGGGGCTCCATCCGAAAACTGTTTTTT.

This chain joins TRBV6-5 and TRBJ1-2, with 8 bases identical to TRBD1. The V segment lost 6 bases and the J segment 5 bases; nucleotides outside the gene matches: 5. CDR1 MNHEY and CDR2 SVGAGI come from the germline V gene. This CDR3 is built from 13 residues. The CDR3 coding sequence is TGTGCCAGCAGAAGGACAGGGCAATATGGCTACACCTTC. Residues: CASRRTGQYGYTF.

V and J are TRBV4-1 and TRBJ2-7; 10 positions agree with TRBD2. Trimming at V came to 2 bases and at J to 3 bases, leaving 4 bases not matched to a gene. Germline CDR1 is MGHRA and CDR2 is YSYEKL. CDR3 length: 15 amino acids. CDR3 residues: CASSQSGTSDYEQYF. The CDR3 DNA follows: TGCGCCAGCAGCCAATCCGGGACTAGCGACTACGAGCAGTACTTC.